This T cell receptor (beta chain) was sequenced for a study of blood T cell repertoires in COVID-19. This CDR3 comprises 15 residues. CDR1 is MGHRA, CDR2 YSYEKL, per germline. The ends lost 4 bases at V and 3 bases at J; junction bases unmatched: 9. Sequenced by immunoSEQ multiplex PCR; TCRdb stores in-frame clones only, minus some. This repertoire shows 80,000 to 100,000 clones, roughly 90% found once; its top ten account for about 4.2%. The receptor's source is a human donor with COVID-19, enrolled during active disease. The donor label of this sample is uncertain. V is TRBV4-1 and J is TRBJ2-7, with 7 positions matching TRBD2. Material for sequencing was peripheral blood. The DNA of the CDR3 is TGCGCCAGCAGCCCGACACCTAGCGGCAGCTACGAGCAGTACTTC. Its translation: CASSPTPSGSYEQYF.